The 30 T cell receptor beta chains given below trace back to one sample, sequenced in a study of blood T cells in healthy people across ages. Then a second PCR, running about 6 to 11 cycles, was carried out with a sample-barcoded 5' primer and a J-beta primer mix. From the 5' RACE reads, TCRdb called clonotypes with MiXCR, one entry per CDR3 protein. The sample records nearly 800,000 distinct CDR3 sequences, around three fifths being singletons. Sequenced sample: blood. These receptors were taken from a man aged 35-49 years in good health.

This clonotype was recorded once. V gene TRBV6-2 or TRBV6-3 combines with J gene TRBJ2-4; no reliable D call. The CDR3 runs 14 residues. From germline, CDR1 is MNHEY and CDR2 SVGEGT. The germline V and J ends were trimmed by 6 bases and 13 bases, with 22 bases remaining between them. CDR3 sequence reads: CASREQENNNEQYF. CDR3 nucleotide sequence: TGTGCCAGCAGAGAGCAGGAGAACAACAATGAGCAGTACTTC.

The chain couples TRBV20-1 to TRBJ2-7; weak D call: TRBD1 (5 bases). The CDR3 is made up of 14 amino acids. CDR1 is DFQATT and CDR2 is SNEGSKA in the germline V gene (reference sequence). Trimming pared 0 bases from V and 0 bases from J, leaving 9 bases between. The DNA for the CDR3 is TGCAGTGCTAGAGACCTGGACACCTCCTACGAGCAGTACTTC. Amino acid sequence: CSARDLDTSYEQYF.

A few counts support this clonotype. V is TRBV12-3 or TRBV12-4 and J is TRBJ2-5, with D maybe TRBD1 (8 bases). The V and J ends lost 5 bases and 5 bases respectively, with 18 bases between them. The CDR3 spans 15 residues. This CDR3 reads CASSPNRGGSETQYF. DNA for the CDR3: TGTGCCAGCAGTCCCAACAGGGGGGGTTCGGAGACCCAGTACTTC.

V usage is TRBV4-3 and J usage is TRBJ2-1; D gene unclear. This CDR3 is built from 15 residues. Per germline, CDR1 LGHNA and CDR2 YSLEER. Trimming removed 0 bases from V and 10 bases from J, with 16 bases in between. CDR3: CASSQEATGIMEQFF. CDR3 in DNA: TGCGCCAGCAGCCAAGAAGCTACTGGGATTATGGAGCAGTTCTTC.

The chain uses TRBV7-2 and TRBJ2-1; perhaps TRBD2 as D (7 bases). Germline values: CDR1 SGHTA, CDR2 FQGNSA. V was trimmed by 5 bases and J by 9 bases, leaving 17 bases between them. The CDR3 sequence is 14 residues long. CDR3 loop: CASSEGGAQSEQFF. CDR3 nucleotides: TGTGCCAGCAGCGAGGGGGGGGCGCAGAGTGAGCAGTTCTTC.

The V call is TRBV7-3, the J call TRBJ2-2; TRBD2 agrees at 10 bases. After removal of 5 bases from V and 6 bases from J, the junction contained 6 bases not matched to a gene. The CDR3 is made up of 15 amino acids. Germline V lookup: CDR1 SGHTA, CDR2 FQGTGA. The CDR3 DNA follows: TGTGCCAGCAGCCCGGAAACTAGCGGGGCCGGGGAGCTGTTTTTT. The encoded protein is CASSPETSGAGELFF.

The V call is TRBV28, the J call TRBJ2-7, with TRBD2 identical over 7 bases. Germline CDR1 is MDHEN and CDR2 is SYDVKM. Trimming removed 5 bases from V and 3 bases from J; junction bases left unmatched: 7. The CDR3 spans 14 residues. CDR3 protein: CASSTGGRHYEQYF. CDR3 sequence (DNA): TGTGCCAGCAGTACGGGCGGGAGACACTACGAGCAGTACTTC. Full variable domain (missing parts from reference TRBV28 and TRBJ2-7): DVKVTQSSRYLVKRTGEKVFLECVQDMDHENMFWYRQDPGLGLRLIYFSYDVKMKEKGDIPEGYSVSREKKERFSLILESASTNQTSMYLCASSTGGRHYEQYFGPGTRLTVT.

CDR3 residues: CASSLVMAGNRGNEQYF. The CDR3 DNA is TGTGCCAGCAGCTTGGTGATGGCCGGAAACAGGGGCAACGAGCAGTACTTC. V is TRBV5-5 and J is TRBJ2-7; 7 nucleotides align to TRBD1. The V gene end was trimmed by 0 bases and the J gene end by 5 bases; junction bases not matched to a gene: 14. This CDR3 contains 17 residues. Germline CDR1 is SGHKS and CDR2 is YYEKEE (reference sequence).

The genes are TRBV20-1 and TRBJ2-1; D is unclear. Per the germline V gene, CDR1 is DFQATT and CDR2 is SNEGSKA (reference sequence). The V end was cut by 3 bases, the J end by 10 bases, with 16 bases between. CDR3 length: 13 residues. The CDR3 loop reads CSARDRADPEQFF. CDR3 nucleotides: TGCAGTGCTAGGGACCGGGCCGACCCAGAGCAGTTCTTC.

A note on this clonotype: The junction and the germline gene differ at one end; a read error may be behind it. The chain couples TRBV7-3 to TRBJ1-2; a weak D match, TRBD1 (5 bases). Germline V lookup: CDR1 SGHTA, CDR2 FQGTGA. The CDR3 is made up of 12 amino acids. CDR3 nucleotides: TGTGCCACCAGCTCAGGGAAATATGGCTACACCTTC. Translating gives CATSSGKYGYTF.

The chain links TRBV10-3 to TRBJ2-3, with a tentative D call TRBD2 (5 bases). Germline V lookup: CDR1 ENHRY, CDR2 SYGVKD. With 7 bases removed from V and 6 bases from J, the gap between germline ends came to 17 bases. This CDR3 has 14 amino acids. The CDR3 loop is CAITEGGQKDTQYF. CDR3 coding DNA: TGTGCCATCACCGAGGGTGGTCAGAAGGATACGCAGTATTTT.

This clonotype turned up a few times. V is TRBV25-1 and J is TRBJ1-2; the D is unclear. The CDR3 is 18 amino acids. Germline CDR1 is MGHDK and CDR2 is SYGVNS. Trimming removed 1 base from V and 1 base from J, with 19 bases in between. DNA for the CDR3: TGTGCCAGCAGTGAATCTAGGCCAGAGTTTATGGGTAACTATGGCTACACCTTC. It translates to CASSESRPEFMGNYGYTF.

This clonotype was picked up one time. The gene calls are TRBV6-2 or TRBV6-3 and TRBJ1-6; unclear D gene. The CDR3 is made up of 16 amino acids. V was shortened by 6 bases and J by 1 base, with 13 bases between the two germline ends. Looked up from germline, CDR1 is MNHEY and CDR2 is SVGEGT. In DNA form, the CDR3 reads TGTGCCAGCAGCGATCAACCGGGGTCCTATAATTCACCCCTCCACTTT. Residues: CASSDQPGSYNSPLHF.

This clonotype was seen a few times. This chain joins TRBV27 and TRBJ2-7; 10 bases match TRBD1. Unmatched junction bases numbered 7, after V lost 8 bases and J lost 6 bases. The germline CDR1 and CDR2 sequences are MNHEY and SMNVEV (reference sequence). The CDR3 is made up of 13 amino acids. CDR3 loop: CASSDRGPREQYF. The CDR3 DNA reads TGTGCCAGCTCCGACAGGGGGCCTCGCGAGCAGTACTTC.

The chain joins TRBV7-8 to TRBJ1-5; no reliable D call. In germline, CDR1 is SGHVS, CDR2 FQNEAQ. CDR3 length: 15 amino acids. The germline V and J ends were trimmed by 2 bases and 4 bases, with 12 bases remaining between them. The CDR3 bases are TGTGCCAGCAGCTTATTAGTAGGTCCAAATCAGCCCCAGCATTTT. Encoded protein: CASSLLVGPNQPQHF.

This clonotype was observed a handful of times. The chain employs TRBV27 and TRBJ2-1; D not resolved. This CDR3 has 13 amino acids. V dropped 6 bases and J dropped 3 bases, with 9 bases sitting between them. The germline V gene has CDR1 MNHEY and CDR2 SMNVEV (reference sequence). The CDR3 sequence: CASRDVYYNEQFF. Written as DNA, the CDR3 is TGTGCCAGCAGGGACGTATACTACAATGAGCAGTTCTTC.

Of note for this clonotype: At one boundary the junction diverges from the germline segment, which might be a read error. The rearrangement links TRBV20-1 to TRBJ2-2; 7 bases agree with TRBD2. Per germline, CDR1 DFQATT and CDR2 SNEGSKA (reference sequence). The CDR3 consists of 15 residues. CDR3 in DNA: TGCGGTGCTCCCACGCCAGGCGGGGGACGCGGGGAGCTGTTTTTT. Amino acid sequence: CGAPTPGGGRGELFF.

This chain joins TRBV18 and TRBJ1-1; D is uncertain. CDR1 is KGHSH, CDR2 LQKENI, per germline. The V end lost 6 bases, the J end lost 4 bases, and 15 bases lay between the germline ends. The CDR3 covers 14 residues. The CDR3 DNA is TGTGCCAGCTCCCCCACATCGATAGGCACTGAAGCTTTCTTT. This gives the protein CASSPTSIGTEAFF.

V and J are TRBV12-3 or TRBV12-4 and TRBJ2-5; D gene uncertain. This CDR3 is built from 16 residues. Trimming removed 2 bases from V and 1 base from J, with 14 bases in between. This chain's CDR3 is CASSLTPGALQETQYF. Written as DNA, the CDR3 is TGTGCCAGCAGTTTAACCCCAGGCGCCCTCCAAGAGACCCAGTACTTC.

The rearrangement links TRBV5-6 to TRBJ1-6; D is perhaps TRBD1 (5 bases). The germline V gene has CDR1 SGHDT and CDR2 YYEEEE. The CDR3 totals 15 residues. V was clipped by 0 bases and J by 8 bases, with 12 bases between them. The CDR3 DNA follows: TGTGCCAGCAGCTTGGATTGGGGGTCGGATTCACCCCTCCACTTT. This codes for CASSLDWGSDSPLHF.

The sample holds a few counts of this clonotype. The chain uses TRBV7-2 and TRBJ2-5; TRBD2 might be the D (6 bases). The V gene's germline CDR1 is SGHTA and CDR2 FQGNSA. Deletions cut 2 bases from V and 1 base from J, with 8 bases between. The CDR3 contains 14 residues. The CDR3 is CASSLWRVQETQYF. CDR3 DNA: TGTGCCAGCAGCTTATGGAGGGTCCAAGAGACCCAGTACTTC.

There are a few counts of this clonotype. The CDR3 DNA reads as TGCAGCGGGACTAGCGGGGAATTTCGTAATGAGCAGTTCTTC. It translates to CSGTSGEFRNEQFF. The chain combines TRBV20-1 with TRBJ2-1; TRBD2 matches at 13 bases. The CDR3 runs to 14 residues. The germline V gene has CDR1 DFQATT and CDR2 SNEGSKA (reference sequence).

This rearrangement joins TRBV9 to TRBJ2-7; 9 bases agree with TRBD1. J gave up 1 base and V 4 bases, and 6 bases lay outside the gene matches. Germline V gene data show CDR1 as SGDLS and CDR2 as YYNGEE. The CDR3 sequence is 15 residues long. CDR3: CASSPRDRESYEQYF. CDR3 sequence (DNA): TGTGCCAGCAGCCCCCGGGACAGGGAGTCCTACGAGCAGTACTTC.

The CDR3 loop reads CASSNTKTGGPPVSREDTF. DNA for the CDR3: TGTGCCAGCAGCAACACAAAGACAGGGGGGCCGCCAGTTAGTAGAGAGGACACCTTC. The V and J genes are TRBV21-1 and TRBJ1-2; TRBD1, the table's D call, was not compared with the DNA. TRBV21-1 is a recognized pseudogene. The CDR3 is 19 amino acids.

J is TRBJ1-2 and V is TRBV5-4; 7 bases align to TRBD1. The CDR3 runs to 13 residues. Germline V lookup: CDR1 SGHNT, CDR2 YYREEE (reference sequence). V shed 6 bases, J shed 8 bases, and the junction held 10 bases outside the gene matches. This chain's CDR3 is CASTETGLLGYTF. In nucleotides, the CDR3 is TGTGCCAGCACCGAGACAGGGCTGTTGGGCTACACCTTC.

This clonotype showed up just a few times. This chain joins TRBV11-2 and TRBJ2-3; possibly TRBD1 for D (6 bases). Germline CDR1 reads SGHAT; CDR2 reads FQNNGV. The V and J ends lost 7 bases and 1 base respectively, with 18 bases between them. The CDR3 length is 16 residues. The CDR3 reads CASTIGLQGRTDTQYF. DNA for the CDR3: TGTGCCAGCACTATTGGGTTACAGGGACGCACAGATACGCAGTATTTT.

The count of this clonotype is one. This rearrangement joins TRBV7-6 to TRBJ2-5; TRBD2 agrees at 9 bases. With 5 bases clipped from V and 3 bases from J, the junction kept 10 bases outside the gene matches. CDR3 size: 16 residues. Germline loops: CDR1 SGHVS, CDR2 FNYEAQ. The CDR3 region has the DNA TGTGCCAGCAGCCCTATACTAGCGGGTTACAAAGAGACCCAGTACTTC. It specifies CASSPILAGYKETQYF.

The chain carries TRBV5-1 and TRBJ2-1, with 10 bases matching TRBD2. The length of the CDR3 is 14 residues. The V gene end was trimmed by 7 bases and the J gene end by 7 bases; junction bases not matched to a gene: 8. CDR1 and CDR2 (germline): SGHRS, YFSETQ. CDR3 in DNA: TGCGCCAGCGGCCTAGCGGGAGCAGGAAATGAGCAGTTCTTC. Amino acids: CASGLAGAGNEQFF.

This sequence joins TRBV2 and TRBJ2-5; 8 bases agree with TRBD2. The junction had 0 bases not matched to a gene; V was cut back by 0 bases and J by 0 bases. Per the germline V gene, CDR1 is SNHLY and CDR2 is FYNNEI. The CDR3 spans 15 residues. CDR3 coding DNA: TGTGCCAGCAGTGAAGCGGGACTAGACCAAGAGACCCAGTACTTC. Translation: CASSEAGLDQETQYF.

This clonotype occurred a few times. The rearrangement joins TRBV29-1 to TRBJ2-3, with 10 bases lining up with TRBD1. V gave up 5 bases and J gave up 0 bases; unmatched junction bases: 2. CDR1 and CDR2 from the germline V gene are SQVTM and ANQGSEA. The CDR3 totals 14 residues. CDR3 in amino acids: CSVRGQGSTDTQYF. CDR3 bases: TGCAGCGTTCGGGGACAGGGGAGCACAGATACGCAGTATTTT.